The clone carrying this T cell receptor beta chain turned up a few times. Antigen unknown. From germline, CDR1 is SQVTM and CDR2 ANQGSEA. Trimming removed 5 bases at V and 3 bases at J, with 8 bases between. This CDR3 is built from 11 residues. Each CDR3 protein gets one entry after TCRdb re-called the reads with MiXCR. The repertoire consists of some 150,000 distinct CDR3 sequences, with 20% to 25% occurring once and the leading ten covering 9.5% to 13%. This record comes from a study of T cell repertoires in cytomegalovirus infection. The overall study: Public TCR beta signatures were indicative of both CMV infection and a matching HLA type. General study findings and limits: Summed frequency of public TCR beta families distinguished CMV carriers with the relevant HLA. Predominance within the ex vivo response was attributable to HLA-C-restricted CMV-specific TCR beta clonotypes.

This chain links TRBV29-1 with TRBJ2-7; maybe TRBD1 (6 bases). Sample: PBMCs. This clonotype originated in a human donor in good health (CMV status not recorded). Some clones in this sample may be carry-over from other donors' samples. This CDR3 is CSVWTVYEQYF. In DNA form, the CDR3 reads TGCAGCGTTTGGACAGTCTACGAGCAGTACTTC.